This T cell receptor beta chain stems from a study of shared clonotypes between healthy human individuals (dated by TCRdb to 2019 to 2021). Study-level background: A couple of women and a few men aged 18 to 49 years were included in the cohort. For each donor, CD4 naive and CD4 memory were each given three plates, CD8 naive was given two plates, and CD8 memory was given one plate. Blood TCR repertoires of five healthy adults were deeply sequenced to estimate repertoire size and the extent of clonotype sharing between individuals. To increase sequencing depth and limit assay-specific biases, different laboratories used diverse techniques to prepare libraries and sequence TCR repertoires. Each donor's leukapheresis produced roughly between about 0.9 and 9.5 billion PBMCs. On the study overall, not on this receptor specifically: Sharing across several donors was observed for about 5% of naive CD4, 3% to 3.5% of naive CD8, over 2% of memory CD4, and around 0.42% of memory CD8 clonotypes. Naive subsets generally had larger estimated clonotype richness than memory subsets. Rarefaction of sorted-subset datasets indicated incomplete sequencing despite the large sequencing depth. Pairwise subsampling indicated that sequencing depth was expected to affect the degree of clonotype sharing among donors. Clonotypes shared by all four sorted-subset donors showed higher generation probabilities than non-shared clonotypes. The small number of donors limited the genetic and exposure-history diversity represented. Sampling was restricted to blood, and TCR repertoires in tissue are likely to differ from TCR repertoires in blood.

CD8 naive samples were obtained by positive selection for CCR7 among CD45RO-negative cells, yielding a CD45RA+CCR7+ population from which TemRA cells were excluded. The donors were healthy, HIV-negative adults who had no recently reported acute infections or vaccinations. Every donor was a Caucasian adult residing in Nashville, Tennessee, USA. Blood was obtained by leukapheresis, after which PBMCs were separated by Ficoll-Histopaque density gradient centrifugation and cryopreserved in liquid nitrogen vapor phase. Analytical flow cytometry was used to check the purity and quantity of every magnetically sorted T cell population. From each sorted fraction, genomic DNA was isolated and quantified by UV absorbance on a Nanodrop 2000c. Notes on this clone: Which antigen it targets is not known. No base-level quality is on record; no much larger clone is a single base apart.

Using the deep immunoSEQ assay, multiplex PCR amplified TCR CDR3 regions from genomic DNA. Extracted genomic DNA from each cell subset was spread evenly across all wells of several immunoSEQ 96-well plates, with each plate serving as a replicate. For sorted subsets, around 200 ng genomic DNA, equal to approximately 30,000 T cell genomes, was loaded into each replicate PCR. Purified libraries were quantified with a Qubit 3.0 fluorometer, sized on a Bioanalyzer 2100, and re-quantified with the KAPA Library Quantification kit. Every immunoSEQ 96-well plate was sequenced on a dedicated single-read 150-cycle Illumina NextSeq 550 flow cell. The study's processing was this. Because only junctional sequences without quality scores were contained in the immunoSEQ output, filtering matching that applied to full-length reads could not be performed. Sequences were annotated with PyIR, a Python wrapper for IgBLAST v1.9, and V/J genes and CDR3 were assigned using IMGT germline references. Reads were filtered out if the reads had weak V/J assignments (E-value above 1e-6), no CDR3, stop codons, out-of-frame junctions, or ambiguous translated residues. A V3J clonotype was defined by an identical inferred V gene, J gene, and CDR3 amino acid sequence. Percentage overlap between repertoires was calculated by dividing the number of shared unique clonotypes by the size of the smaller repertoire. Repertoire richness was assessed with RTK rarefaction, the Chao1 estimator, and Recon v2.1 estimates of unobserved clonotypes. OLGA was used to compute generation probabilities for all TCRbeta clonotypes that the gDNA method yielded from a few donors. In TCRdb, the immuneACCESS table is reduced to in-frame sequences with V and J assigned. These tables do not hold every clone; where another copy was compared, an unresolved V gene accounts for under half, and the others remain unexplained. V, J and clone size are taken as reported in that table, and D and trimming were inferred from the DNA itself. The sample table records approximately 2,200,000 clones; about 92% of these occur just once. The ten biggest clones cover 1.7% of the sample.

This receptor was identified in a young man in good health. Some clones in this sample may be carry-over from other donors' samples. The sequenced sample was naive CD8+ T cells from PBMCs. This sample's cell subset or site label indicates: CD45RA+CCR7+.

The CDR3 region reads CATMIQVSSYNEQFF. The nucleotides are TGTGCCACGATGATCCAGGTGAGCTCCTACAATGAGCAGTTCTTC. Recombination connected TRBV27 to TRBJ2-1; the D gene cannot be resolved reliably. Between the V and J ends, shortened by 10 bases and 0 bases respectively, the junction contains 16 bases. CDR1 and CDR2 (MNHEY, SMNVEV) derive from the germline V gene (reference sequence). The CDR3 runs 15 amino acids, cysteine and phenylalanine included. Of all the DNA, just the CDR3 is kept, 45 bases in frame from base 1.